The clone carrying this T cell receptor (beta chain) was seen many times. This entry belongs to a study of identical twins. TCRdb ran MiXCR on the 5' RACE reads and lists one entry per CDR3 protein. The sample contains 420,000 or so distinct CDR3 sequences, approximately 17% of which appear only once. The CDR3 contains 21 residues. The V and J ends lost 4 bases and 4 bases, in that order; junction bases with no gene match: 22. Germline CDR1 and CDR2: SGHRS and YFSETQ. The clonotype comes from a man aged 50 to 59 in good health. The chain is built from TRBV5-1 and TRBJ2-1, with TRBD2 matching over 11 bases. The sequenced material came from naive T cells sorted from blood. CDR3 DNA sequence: TGCGCCAGCAGCCTCCGAGGCAGGAACTTAGTGCGACTAGCGGGGTACAATGAGCAGTTCTTC. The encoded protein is CASSLRGRNLVRLAGYNEQFF. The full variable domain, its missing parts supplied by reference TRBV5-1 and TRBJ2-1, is KAGVTQTPRYLIKTRGQQVTLSCSPISGHRSVSWYQQTPGQGLQFLFEYFSETQRNKGNFPGRFSGRQFSNSRSEMNVSTLELGDSALYLCASSLRGRNLVRLAGYNEQFFGPGTRLTVL.